This T cell receptor beta chain was obtained from a study of shared clonotypes between healthy human individuals. Broader study findings: Represented diversity (both genetic and exposure-history) was limited by the small number of donors. Deeper or shallower sequencing was expected to change how clonotypes are shared among donors. Generation probabilities were higher for clonotypes shared across all four sorted-subset donors than for unshared ones.

Of note for this clone: The antigen is undetermined.

Using immunoSEQ multiplex PCR, the repertoire was profiled, and TCRdb retains in-frame clones only, with some absent. The data hold around 690,000 clones, with around 91% observed a single time. Germline V gene lookup returns CDR1 SGDLS and CDR2 YYNGEE. The CDR3 sequence is 15 residues long. With 0 bases removed from V and 0 bases from J, the gap between germline ends came to 4 bases. Pooled CD45RO+ cells and CCR7-negative CD45RA+ TemRA cells made up CD8 memory. This receptor was taken from a man between 18 and 29 years old in good health. Some clones in this sample may be carry-over from other donors' samples. Sequencing was carried out using memory CD8+ T cells from PBMCs. Subset in this sample: CD45RO+ cells pooled with CCR7-negative TemRA cells. The chain couples TRBV9 to TRBJ2-6; D unclear. CDR3 nucleotide sequence: TGTGCCAGCAGCGTAGGCCGCTCTGGGGCCAACGTCCTGACTTTC. Its translation: CASSVGRSGANVLTF.